This T cell receptor (beta chain) came from a study of beta chain features in type 1 diabetes. Looking at the study overall: Analysis included 107,917,701 sorted cells drawn from all samples. Study conclusions and caveats: Within each of all four CD4+ subsets, Type 1 diabetes patients had TCRB CDR3s that were moderately but significantly shorter. Reads derived from cDNA could over-represent cells showing high TCR expression.

Reverse transcription of all isolated RNA meant that expressed TCRB transcripts were sequenced. The table came from immunoSEQ multiplex PCR; TCRdb's copy has only in-frame clones and leaves some out. The data hold hundreds of thousands of clones, with around 15% observed a single time. This CDR3 is 11 amino acids long. Germline lookup yields CDR1 DFQATT and CDR2 SNEGSKA (reference sequence). Trimming cost V 8 bases and J 5 bases, with 12 bases left between them. A single heparinised draw of 95 to 150 mL on average was taken per donor. Worth noting for this clone: What it binds is not known.

This receptor was obtained from a man aged 25 to 40 with type 1 diabetes. The genes are TRBV20-1 and TRBJ2-5; no definite D call. Input material: naive CD4+ T cells from blood. The CDR3 sequence: CSLTLRETQYF. The CDR3 DNA follows: TGCAGTCTGACTCTGAGGGAGACCCAGTACTTC.